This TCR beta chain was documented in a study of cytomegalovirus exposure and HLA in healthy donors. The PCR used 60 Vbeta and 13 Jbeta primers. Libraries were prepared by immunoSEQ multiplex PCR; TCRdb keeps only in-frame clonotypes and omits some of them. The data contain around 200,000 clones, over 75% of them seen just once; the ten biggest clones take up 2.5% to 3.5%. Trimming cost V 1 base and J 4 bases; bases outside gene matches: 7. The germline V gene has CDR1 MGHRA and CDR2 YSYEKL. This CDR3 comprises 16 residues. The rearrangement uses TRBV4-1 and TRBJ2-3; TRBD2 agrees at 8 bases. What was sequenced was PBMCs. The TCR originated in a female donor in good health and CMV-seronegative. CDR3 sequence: CASSQVPAGDADTQYF. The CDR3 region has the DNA TGCGCCAGCAGCCAAGTTCCAGCGGGAGACGCAGATACGCAGTATTTT.